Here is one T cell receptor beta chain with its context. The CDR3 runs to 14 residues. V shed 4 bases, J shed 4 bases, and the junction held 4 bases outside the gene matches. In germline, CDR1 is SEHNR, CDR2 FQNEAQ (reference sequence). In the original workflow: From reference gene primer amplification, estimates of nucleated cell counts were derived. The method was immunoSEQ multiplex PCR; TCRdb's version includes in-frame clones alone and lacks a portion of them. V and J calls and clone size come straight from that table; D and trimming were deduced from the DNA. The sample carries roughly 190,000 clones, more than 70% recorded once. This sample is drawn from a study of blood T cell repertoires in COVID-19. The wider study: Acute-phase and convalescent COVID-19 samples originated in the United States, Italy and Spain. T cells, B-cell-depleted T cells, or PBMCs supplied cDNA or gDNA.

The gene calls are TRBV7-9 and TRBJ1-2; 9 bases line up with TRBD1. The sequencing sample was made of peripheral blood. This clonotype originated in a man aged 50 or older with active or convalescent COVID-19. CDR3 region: CASSSGQGVYGYTF. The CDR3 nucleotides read TGTGCCAGCAGCTCGGGACAGGGAGTCTATGGCTACACCTTC.